The present T cell receptor beta chain was sequenced within a study of blood T cell repertoires in COVID-19. Study as a whole: Acute-phase and convalescent COVID-19 samples originated in the United States, Italy and Spain.

Measured with immunoSEQ multiplex PCR; TCRdb has only the in-frame clones, and not every one. Altogether around 300,000 clones are present, over 70% being singletons, with the ten largest covering 5%. Those enrolled, adults aged about 18 to 89 years, came from roughly 23 US areas. For recovered donors of Cohort 3, there were two negative PCRs, clearance, or symptom resolution. The CDR3 extends over 12 amino acids. Germline CDR1 and CDR2: MNHEY and SMNVEV (reference sequence). Trimming removed 5 bases at V and 7 bases at J, with 11 bases between. Material: PBMCs or T cells enriched from blood (not recorded which). The sequence was obtained from a man between 25 and 39 years old who had recovered from COVID-19. The V and J genes are TRBV27 and TRBJ1-2, with unresolved D. CDR3 nucleotides: TGTGCCAGCAGTACTACGGGAGGTGGCTACACCTTC. Amino acids: CASSTTGGGYTF.